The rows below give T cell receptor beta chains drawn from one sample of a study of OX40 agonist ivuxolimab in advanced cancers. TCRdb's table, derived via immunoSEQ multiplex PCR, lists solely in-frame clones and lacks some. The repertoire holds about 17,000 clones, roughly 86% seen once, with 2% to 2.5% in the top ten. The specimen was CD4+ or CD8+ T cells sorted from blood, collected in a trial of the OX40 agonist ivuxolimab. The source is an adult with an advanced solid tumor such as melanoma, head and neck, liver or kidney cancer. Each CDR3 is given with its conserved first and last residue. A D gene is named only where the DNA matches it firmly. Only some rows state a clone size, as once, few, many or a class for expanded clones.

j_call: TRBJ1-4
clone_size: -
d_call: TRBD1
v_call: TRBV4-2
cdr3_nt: TGTGCCAGCAGCCTGGACCTGGGACAGGAAAAACTGTTTTTT
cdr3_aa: CASSLDLGQEKLFF

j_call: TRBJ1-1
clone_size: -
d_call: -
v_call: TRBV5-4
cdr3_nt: TGTGCCAGCAGCTTGGGCAGGGGGAACACTGAAGCTTTCTTT
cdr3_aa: CASSLGRGNTEAFF

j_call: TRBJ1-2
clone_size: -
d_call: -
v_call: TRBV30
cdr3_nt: TGTGCCTGGAAGTACTACTATGGCTACACCTTC
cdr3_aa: CAWKYYYGYTF

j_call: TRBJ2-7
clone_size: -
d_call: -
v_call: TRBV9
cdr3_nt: TGTGCCAGCAGCGTACTCGGAGGGGGCGGCGAGCAGTACTTC
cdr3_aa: CASSVLGGGGEQYF

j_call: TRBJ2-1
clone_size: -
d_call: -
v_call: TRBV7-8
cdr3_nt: TGTGCCAGCAGCCAACCCCGAAGGCGGGACCCTTACAATGAGCAGTTCTTC
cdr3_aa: CASSQPRRRDPYNEQFF

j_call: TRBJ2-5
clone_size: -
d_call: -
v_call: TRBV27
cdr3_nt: TGTGCCAGCAGTTTAGGAGGGCTCTCCAGGGAGACCCAGTACTTC
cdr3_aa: CASSLGGLSRETQYF

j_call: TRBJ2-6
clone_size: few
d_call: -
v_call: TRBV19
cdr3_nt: TGTGCCAGTAAAAGGGGCTCTGGGGCCAACGTCCTGACTTTC
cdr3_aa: CASKRGSGANVLTF

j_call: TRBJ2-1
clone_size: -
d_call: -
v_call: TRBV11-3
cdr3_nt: TGTGCCAGCAGCTTAAGAGGGGTGGGTCCAAATGAGCAGTTCTTC
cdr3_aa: CASSLRGVGPNEQFF

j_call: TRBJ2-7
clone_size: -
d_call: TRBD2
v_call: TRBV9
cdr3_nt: TGTGCCAGCAGCGTAGCAGCGGGAGACCCCTACGAGCAGTACTTC
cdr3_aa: CASSVAAGDPYEQYF

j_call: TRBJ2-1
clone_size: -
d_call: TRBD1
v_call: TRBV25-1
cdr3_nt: TGTGCCAGCGGGAGGGACAGGGGGCGATCCAATGAGCAGTTCTTC
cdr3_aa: CASGRDRGRSNEQFF

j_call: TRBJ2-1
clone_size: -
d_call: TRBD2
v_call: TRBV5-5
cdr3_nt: TGTGCCAGCAGACCACCGGCTAGCGGGAATTACAATGAGCAGTTCTTC
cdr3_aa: CASRPPASGNYNEQFF

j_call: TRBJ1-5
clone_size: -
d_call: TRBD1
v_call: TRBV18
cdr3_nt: TGTGCCAGCTCATCACAGGGGAATCAGCCCCAGCATTTT
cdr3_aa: CASSSQGNQPQHF

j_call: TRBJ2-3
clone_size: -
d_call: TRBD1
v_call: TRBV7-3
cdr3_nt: TGTGCCAGCAGCGGACAGGGAGAGAGAGATACGCAGTATTTT
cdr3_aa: CASSGQGERDTQYF

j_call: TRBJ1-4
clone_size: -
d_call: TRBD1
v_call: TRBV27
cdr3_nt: TGTGCCAGCAAGGGGGCAGGAAAACTGTTTTTT
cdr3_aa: CASKGAGKLFF

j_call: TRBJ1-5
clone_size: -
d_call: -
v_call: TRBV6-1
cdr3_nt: TGTGCCAGCGGGCTGACAGACAGAACTCAGCCCCAGCATTTT
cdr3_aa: CASGLTDRTQPQHF

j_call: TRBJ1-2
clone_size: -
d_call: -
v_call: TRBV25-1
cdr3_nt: TGTGCCAGCAGCCGGGACATAAACTATGGCTACACCTTC
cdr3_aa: CASSRDINYGYTF

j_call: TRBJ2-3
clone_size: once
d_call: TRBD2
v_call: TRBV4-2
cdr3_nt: TGTGCCAGCAGCCTAACGACTAGCGGGGATACGCAGTATTTT
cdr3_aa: CASSLTTSGDTQYF

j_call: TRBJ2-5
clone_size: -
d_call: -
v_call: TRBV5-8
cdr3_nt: TGTGCCAGCAGCTTCGGACAGGGAGGGGAAGAGACCCAGTACTTC
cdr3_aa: CASSFGQGGEETQYF

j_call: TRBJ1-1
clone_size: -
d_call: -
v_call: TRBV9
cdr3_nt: TGTGCCAGCAGCGTAGGGGCAGGGAACACTGAAGCTTTCTTT
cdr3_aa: CASSVGAGNTEAFF

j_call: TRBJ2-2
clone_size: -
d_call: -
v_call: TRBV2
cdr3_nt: TGTGCCAGCAGTGAGGGCGGCCCCACCGGGGAGCTGTTTTTT
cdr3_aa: CASSEGGPTGELFF

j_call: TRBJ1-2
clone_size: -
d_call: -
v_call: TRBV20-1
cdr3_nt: TGCAGTGCTAGAGAGGGCTACACCTTC
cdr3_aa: CSAREGYTF

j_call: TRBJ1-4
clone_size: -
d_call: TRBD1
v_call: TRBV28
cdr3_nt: TGTGCCAGCAGTTCACGGGACAGCCGGCGGTTTTTT
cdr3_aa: CASSSRDSRRFF

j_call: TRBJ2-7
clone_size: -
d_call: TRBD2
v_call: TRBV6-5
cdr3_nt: TGTGCCAGCAGTCATAGCGGGAGGGCCGCCTACGAGCAGTACTTC
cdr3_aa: CASSHSGRAAYEQYF

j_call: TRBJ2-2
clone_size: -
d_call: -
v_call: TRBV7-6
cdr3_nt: TGTGCCAGCAGCTTAGGAGGCAGCGGCACTTCCCACACCGGGGAGCTGTTTTTT
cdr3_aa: CASSLGGSGTSHTGELFF

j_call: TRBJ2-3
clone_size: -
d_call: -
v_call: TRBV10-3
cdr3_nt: TGTGCCATCTTGGATAGCCCCACAGATACGCAGTATTTT
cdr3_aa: CAILDSPTDTQYF

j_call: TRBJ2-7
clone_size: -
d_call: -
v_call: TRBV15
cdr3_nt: TGTGCCACCAGCAGAGATCTAGTGAGGGCGGAGGAGCAGTACTTC
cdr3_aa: CATSRDLVRAEEQYF

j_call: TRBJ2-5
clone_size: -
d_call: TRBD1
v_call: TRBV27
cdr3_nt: TGTGCCAGCAGCCAGGGGGCGCGGGCAGAGACCCAGTACTTC
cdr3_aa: CASSQGARAETQYF

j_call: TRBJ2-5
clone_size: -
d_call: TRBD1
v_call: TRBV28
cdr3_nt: TGTGCCAGCAGTTTAGACAGGGTTTTTGGGACCCAGTACTTC
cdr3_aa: CASSLDRVFGTQYF

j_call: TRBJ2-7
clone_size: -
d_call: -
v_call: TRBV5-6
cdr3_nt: TGTGCCAGCAGCTCTCGAGTCGAGCAGTACTTC
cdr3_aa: CASSSRVEQYF

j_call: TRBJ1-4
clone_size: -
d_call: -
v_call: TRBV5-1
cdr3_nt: TGCGCCAGCAGCTTGGGGGGCCTTAATGAAAAACTGTTTTTT
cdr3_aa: CASSLGGLNEKLFF

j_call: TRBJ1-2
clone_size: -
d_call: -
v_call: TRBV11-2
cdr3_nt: TGTGCCAGCAGCTTCACTCCGGACAGAACCTTAAACTATGGCTACACCTTC
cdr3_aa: CASSFTPDRTLNYGYTF

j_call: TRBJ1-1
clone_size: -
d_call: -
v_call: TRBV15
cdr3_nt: TGTGCCACCAGCAGAGATCGAGCGAACACTGAAGCTTTCTTT
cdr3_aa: CATSRDRANTEAFF

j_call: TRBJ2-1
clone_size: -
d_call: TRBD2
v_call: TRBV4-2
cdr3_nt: TGTGCCAGCAGCCAAGACCCAGCGGGAGGGCCTAATGAGCAGTTCTTC
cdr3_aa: CASSQDPAGGPNEQFF

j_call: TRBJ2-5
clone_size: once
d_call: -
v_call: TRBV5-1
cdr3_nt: TGCGCCAGCAGCTTTCAAGAGACCCAGTACTTC
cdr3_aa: CASSFQETQYF

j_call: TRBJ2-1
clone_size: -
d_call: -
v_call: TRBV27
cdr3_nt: TGTGCCAGCAGGGGCACTGAGCAGTTCTTC
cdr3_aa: CASRGTEQFF

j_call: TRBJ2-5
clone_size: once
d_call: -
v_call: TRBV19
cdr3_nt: TGTGCCAGTAGTATAGATCGGTCGACCCGAGAGACCCAGTACTTC
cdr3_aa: CASSIDRSTRETQYF

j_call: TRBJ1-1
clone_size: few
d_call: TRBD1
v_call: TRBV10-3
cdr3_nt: TGTGCCACCGCAGACAGGGGCGACACTGAAGCTTTCTTT
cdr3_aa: CATADRGDTEAFF

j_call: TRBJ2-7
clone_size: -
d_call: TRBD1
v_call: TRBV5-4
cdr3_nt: TGTGCCAGCAGCCCGGGACAGGGGTCCCTTTACGAGCAGTACTTC
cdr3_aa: CASSPGQGSLYEQYF

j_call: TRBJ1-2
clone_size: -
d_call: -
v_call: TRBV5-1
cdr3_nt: TGCGCCAGCAGCTTGGCGTTTCAAAGTGGCTACACCTTC
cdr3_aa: CASSLAFQSGYTF

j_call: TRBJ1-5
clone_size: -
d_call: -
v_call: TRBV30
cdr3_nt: TGTGCCTGGAATACGGGTCGCAATCAGCCCCAGCATTTT
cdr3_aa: CAWNTGRNQPQHF

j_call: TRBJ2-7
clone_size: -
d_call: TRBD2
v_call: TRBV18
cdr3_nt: TGTGCCAGCTCACCAGGTGGCGGGAGGGCCTACGAGCAGTACTTC
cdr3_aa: CASSPGGGRAYEQYF

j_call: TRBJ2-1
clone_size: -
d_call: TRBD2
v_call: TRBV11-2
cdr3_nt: TGTGCCAGCCAGGGACTAGCGGGAGAGAATGAGCAGTTCTTC
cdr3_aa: CASQGLAGENEQFF

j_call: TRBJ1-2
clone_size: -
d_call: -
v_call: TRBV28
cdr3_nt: TGTGCCAGCAGTTTGGGGGGCCTCCTATTTGGCTACACCTTC
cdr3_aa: CASSLGGLLFGYTF

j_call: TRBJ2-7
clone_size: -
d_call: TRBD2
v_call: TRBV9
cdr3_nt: TGTGCCAGCAGCGTAACTCCAACGGGACTAGCTGGGAGGTACGAGCAGTACTTC
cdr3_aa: CASSVTPTGLAGRYEQYF

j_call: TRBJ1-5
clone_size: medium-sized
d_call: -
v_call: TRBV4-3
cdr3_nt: TGCGCCAGCAGCCCGGAGACTATTCAGGGCTATAGCAATCAGCCCCAGCATTTT
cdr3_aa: CASSPETIQGYSNQPQHF

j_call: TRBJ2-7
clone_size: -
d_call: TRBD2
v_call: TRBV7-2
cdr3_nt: TGTGCCAGCAGGGGAGCGGGAGCGTGGGAGCAGTACTTC
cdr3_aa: CASRGAGAWEQYF

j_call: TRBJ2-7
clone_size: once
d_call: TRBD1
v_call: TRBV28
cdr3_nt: TGTGCCAGCAGTTTGGGACAGGGGTCCTACGAGCAGTACTTC
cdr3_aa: CASSLGQGSYEQYF

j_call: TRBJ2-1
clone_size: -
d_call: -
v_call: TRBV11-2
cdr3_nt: TGTGCCAGCAGCTCCTTGAAGAGGGAGGTTAGGGGGAATGAGCAGTTCTTC
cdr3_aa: CASSSLKREVRGNEQFF